These 6 T cell receptor beta chains came from one sample sequenced in a study of T cells in Graves' hyperthyroidism and ophthalmopathy. What was amplified from RNA transcripts were TCR beta CDR3 regions. Primed by the HTBI set, a first-round RT-PCR was run on the TCR CDR3. A single record per CDR3 protein comes from TCRdb applying MiXCR to the multiplex PCR reads. The sample gives over 650,000 distinct CDR3 sequences, about 45% of which show up once; less than 8.5% is in the top ten. Sequenced sample: peripheral blood or thyroid tissue (not recorded which). The receptors come from an adult man with Graves' disease, either hyperthyroidism or ophthalmopathy (not recorded which).

This clonotype was counted once. The conserved phenylalanine or tryptophan normally closing the CDR3 is absent here, so this likely arose from a read error. It is unclear where the CDR3 begins or ends on the DNA, so no DNA is shown, and the CDR3 is as TCRdb lists it. The V and J genes are TRBV9 and TRBJ2-5; the table names TRBD2, a call not compared with the DNA. The CDR3 spans 13 amino acids, including both terminal residues. Germline V gene sequence: CDR1 SGDLS, CDR2 YYNGEE. The CDR3 loop reads CASSFLPPMTGTS.

Regarding this clonotype: This clone may be a read error of a much larger clone one base away. The chain recombines TRBV29-1 with TRBJ1-1, with TRBD1 as a possible D gene (6 bases). The germline V gene has CDR1 SQVTM and CDR2 ANQGSEA. The CDR3 consists of 13 residues. The germline V and J ends were trimmed by 4 bases and 0 bases, with 9 bases remaining between them. CDR3 sequence: CSVAQGLNTEAFF. Here the CDR3 DNA reads TGCAGCGTTGCTCAGGGGTTGAACACTGAAGCTTTCTTT.

The rearrangement joins TRBV10-3 to TRBJ2-6; 8 bases are a match to TRBD1. After removal of 4 bases from V and 6 bases from J, the junction contained 2 bases not matched to a gene. The CDR3 is 14 residues long. In germline, CDR1 is ENHRY, CDR2 SYGVKD. The CDR3 DNA reads as TGTGCCATCAGTGGTCAGGGGGCGGCCAACGTCCTGACTTTC. Protein sequence: CAISGQGAANVLTF.

There are a few counts of this clonotype. CDR3 residues: CSARDASGLAVQETQYF. The CDR3 coding sequence is TGCAGTGCTAGAGATGCTTCGGGACTAGCGGTTCAAGAGACCCAGTACTTC. V usage is TRBV20-1 and J usage is TRBJ2-5, with 11 bases aligning to TRBD2. The CDR3 totals 17 residues. CDR1 and CDR2 (germline): DFQATT, SNEGSKA (reference sequence). V shed 0 bases and J 2 bases; nucleotides not matched to a gene: 8.

V usage is TRBV10-3 and J usage is TRBJ1-2; 8 nucleotides match TRBD1. This CDR3 is built from 16 residues. Germline V lookup: CDR1 ENHRY, CDR2 SYGVKD. Unmatched junction bases numbered 15, after V lost 10 bases and J lost 2 bases. CDR3 residues: CASSFTGGTGNYGYTF. The CDR3, as DNA: TGTGCCAGCAGCTTTACCGGGGGGACAGGAAACTATGGCTACACCTTC.

In its sample, this clonotype was seen many times. V usage is TRBV19 and J usage is TRBJ1-1; 7 bases are shared with TRBD1. The J segment lost 2 bases and the V segment lost 2 bases, leaving 2 bases of the junction unmatched. Germline V gene sequence: CDR1 LNHDA, CDR2 SQIVND (reference sequence). This CDR3 is 14 amino acids long. The CDR3 is CASSIRDSNTEAFF. In DNA, the CDR3 is TGTGCCAGTAGTATAAGGGACAGTAACACTGAAGCTTTCTTT. The variable domain in full, completed from reference TRBV19 and TRBJ1-1, reads DGGITQSPKYLFRKEGQNVTLSCEQNLNHDAMYWYRQDPGQGLRLIYYSQIVNDFQKGDIAEGYSVSREKKESFPLTVTSAQKNPTAFYLCASSIRDSNTEAFFGQGTRLTVV.